Below, 24 T cell receptor beta chains from the same sample are listed, as sequenced in a study of spatial heterogeneity in lung cancer. The time point is: blood at routine non-recurrence follow-up after resection. Whole RNA obtained from tumor, nontumor lung or frozen PBMC underwent sequencing without sorting. TCRdb called the 5' RACE reads again in MiXCR, with one record for every CDR3 protein. The profile shows fewer than 60,000 distinct CDR3 sequences, 7.4% of them singletons. Sequenced here: PBMCs, sampled at follow-up. The receptors here all came from a female donor with early-stage non-small cell lung cancer.

This clonotype showed up many times. The V and J genes are TRBV7-2 and TRBJ2-3; TRBD1 matches at 9 bases. The CDR3 is 15 amino acids. The junction had 6 bases not matched to a gene; V was cut back by 5 bases and J by 3 bases. Germline V gives CDR1 SGHTA, CDR2 FQGNSA. The DNA of the CDR3 is TGTGCCAGCAGCCCACAGGGGGCGGTGACAGATACGCAGTATTTT. Translating it yields CASSPQGAVTDTQYF.

The table lists this clonotype with a few counts. This chain joins TRBV20-1 and TRBJ2-7; 13 bases line up with TRBD2. Trimming at V came to 5 bases and at J to 7 bases, leaving 11 bases not matched to a gene. This CDR3 is 15 amino acids long. Per germline, CDR1 DFQATT and CDR2 SNEGSKA (reference sequence). CDR3 sequence reads: CSARRLAGGYREQYF. DNA of the CDR3: TGCAGTGCTCGCCGACTAGCGGGGGGATATAGGGAGCAGTACTTC.

This clonotype appeared many times. J is TRBJ1-2 and V is TRBV29-1; TRBD1 matches at 8 bases. The CDR3 sequence is 14 residues long. CDR1 and CDR2 (germline): SQVTM, ANQGSEA. The V segment lost 5 bases and the J segment 8 bases; nucleotides outside the gene matches: 13. CDR3 sequence: CSVLVSQGAGGYTF. CDR3 sequence (DNA): TGCAGCGTTCTCGTTTCGCAGGGGGCAGGGGGCTACACCTTC.

This clonotype was observed a few times. V gene TRBV6-6 combines with J gene TRBJ1-3; TRBD1 might be the D (6 bases). There are 16 residues in the CDR3. CDR1 MNHNY and CDR2 SVGAGI come from the germline V gene (reference sequence). V lost 6 bases to trimming and J lost 0 bases, with 15 bases between them. DNA for the CDR3: TGTGCCAGCAGACCTACCGGACAGCACTCTGGAAACACCATATATTTT. Translating it yields CASRPTGQHSGNTIYF.

In this sample, this clonotype turned up many times. This rearrangement joins TRBV20-1 to TRBJ2-7; D is unresolved. The CDR3 extends over 13 amino acids. Germline loops: CDR1 DFQATT, CDR2 SNEGSKA (reference sequence). The V end was cut by 5 bases, the J end by 3 bases, with 14 bases between. The CDR3 reads CSAAPGPNYEQYF. CDR3 nucleotides: TGCAGTGCTGCCCCCGGGCCTAACTACGAGCAGTACTTC.

This clonotype has just a few counts. The rearrangement joins TRBV20-1 to TRBJ2-3, with D unresolved. This CDR3 is built from 15 residues. The V gene lost 6 bases and the J gene lost 0 bases, with 16 bases spanning the gap. Germline V gene data show CDR1 as DFQATT and CDR2 as SNEGSKA (reference sequence). The chain's CDR3 is CSAPLVQSSTDTQYF. CDR3 nucleotides: TGCAGTGCCCCGCTAGTGCAGTCTAGCACAGATACGCAGTATTTT.

Only a few counts were recorded for this clonotype. V is TRBV7-2 and J is TRBJ1-3, with 7 bases that match TRBD1. Germline V gene sequence: CDR1 SGHTA, CDR2 FQGNSA. The CDR3 covers 21 residues. With 5 bases clipped from V and 0 bases from J, the junction kept 22 bases outside the gene matches. The CDR3 sequence: CASSLRYQGGPWDHSGNTIYF. CDR3 nucleotides: TGTGCCAGCAGCCTCCGCTACCAGGGGGGACCCTGGGACCACTCTGGAAACACCATATATTTT. Using reference TRBV7-2 and TRBJ1-3 for the parts outside the CDR3, the full variable domain is GAGVSQSPSNKVTEKGKDVELRCDPISGHTALYWYRQSLGQGLEFLIYFQGNSAPDKSGLPSDRFSAERTGGSVSTLTIQRTQQEDSAVYLCASSLRYQGGPWDHSGNTIYFGEGSWLTVV.

This clonotype was observed a handful of times. V gene TRBV11-3 combines with J gene TRBJ2-2; a weak D match, TRBD1 (6 bases). CDR3 length: 16 residues. The V end was cut by 4 bases, the J end by 6 bases, with 18 bases between. The germline V gene encodes CDR1 SGHNT and CDR2 YENEEA. The DNA for the CDR3 is TGTGCCAGCAGCTCAGAAGTGGTCAGGGGAGCCGGGGAGCTGTTTTTT. Its translation: CASSSEVVRGAGELFF.

This clonotype was counted a few times. This chain uses TRBV27 with TRBJ2-3; TRBD2 agrees at 8 bases. The CDR3 runs 17 residues. The ends lost 8 bases at V and 3 bases at J; junction bases unmatched: 16. Germline assignment: CDR1 MNHEY and CDR2 SMNVEV (reference sequence). As DNA, the CDR3 is TGTGCCAGCGGGCCAACCACCGGGGGGGCCGGGACAGATACGCAGTATTTT. As protein: CASGPTTGGAGTDTQYF.

The chain uses TRBV4-1 and TRBJ1-1; 7 positions agree with TRBD1. V was clipped by 1 base and J by 7 bases; unmatched bases: 9. Germline CDR1 and CDR2: MGHRA and YSYEKL. This CDR3 contains 15 residues. The CDR3 region has the DNA TGCGCCAGCAGCCAAGGGTCAGGGGGAGGAGGTGAAGCTTTCTTT. Its translation: CASSQGSGGGGEAFF.

The gene calls are TRBV5-1 and TRBJ2-5, with D unclear. The CDR3 covers 15 residues. Trimming pared 1 base from V and 5 bases from J, leaving 15 bases between. Per the germline V gene, CDR1 is SGHRS and CDR2 is YFSETQ. The DNA of the CDR3 is TGCGCCAGCAGCTTGAAGGATTTCTCGTCGGAGACCCAGTACTTC. Translated: CASSLKDFSSETQYF.

This clonotype was recorded at least ten times. Here the CDR3 DNA reads TGTGCCAGCAGTTACCCACTGGACCCGGGACGGGCGAACACCGGGGAGCTGTTTTTT. Residues: CASSYPLDPGRANTGELFF. The chain carries TRBV6-6 and TRBJ2-2; the D gene could be TRBD1 or TRBD2 (5 bases each). The CDR3 consists of 19 residues. The V gene lost 2 bases and the J gene lost 0 bases, with 19 bases spanning the gap. Per germline, CDR1 MNHNY and CDR2 SVGAGI (reference sequence).

This clonotype came up many times. This chain joins TRBV28 and TRBJ2-3; 7 bases match TRBD2. The CDR3 consists of 14 residues. Trimming removed 3 bases from V and 1 base from J; junction bases left unmatched: 1. Germline CDR1 and CDR2: MDHEN and SYDVKM. CDR3 nucleotides: TGTGCCAGCAGTTTCCTAGCGGGCACAGATACGCAGTATTTT. Protein product: CASSFLAGTDTQYF.

This clonotype was picked up many times. The chain uses TRBV7-8 and TRBJ2-5, with a weak D call TRBD1 (6 bases). The germline CDR1 and CDR2 sequences are SGHVS and FQNEAQ. Trimming removed 5 bases from V and 2 bases from J, with 15 bases in between. CDR3 length equals 15 residues. In nucleotides, the CDR3 is TGTGCCAGCAGCGCGAACAGGGCTATTCAAGAGACCCAGTACTTC. Its protein is CASSANRAIQETQYF.

This clonotype was seen many times. J is TRBJ2-7 and V is TRBV6-5; no clear D gene. The V end was cut by 2 bases, the J end by 2 bases, with 16 bases between. The germline V gene has CDR1 MNHEY and CDR2 SVGAGI. CDR3 length: 16 amino acids. CDR3 in amino acids: CASSYRSGSVTYEQYF. DNA for the CDR3: TGTGCCAGCAGTTACCGGTCGGGCAGCGTAACCTACGAGCAGTACTTC.

This clonotype was found many times. The genes are TRBV7-2 and TRBJ2-7, with D possibly being TRBD2 (6 bases). The CDR3 sequence is 14 residues long. Trimming stripped 5 bases from V and 3 bases from J, with 14 bases between. Germline-derived CDR1 and CDR2 are SGHTA and FQGNSA. This CDR3 is CASSRSLGGYEQYF. CDR3 nucleotide sequence: TGTGCCAGCAGCCGGAGCTTGGGAGGCTACGAGCAGTACTTC. The full variable domain, its missing parts supplied by reference TRBV7-2 and TRBJ2-7, is GAGVSQSPSNKVTEKGKDVELRCDPISGHTALYWYRQSLGQGLEFLIYFQGNSAPDKSGLPSDRFSAERTGGSVSTLTIQRTQQEDSAVYLCASSRSLGGYEQYFGPGTRLTVT.

In its sample, this clonotype was seen many times. The chain uses TRBV7-2 and TRBJ1-5; a weak D match, TRBD1 (5 bases). Germline V gene sequence: CDR1 SGHTA, CDR2 FQGNSA. The CDR3 spans 13 residues. The V and J ends lost 0 bases and 9 bases respectively, with 9 bases between them. The CDR3 sequence is CASSLAGEWPQHF. The CDR3 DNA sequence: TGTGCCAGCAGCTTAGCAGGGGAGTGGCCCCAGCATTTT.

This clonotype was detected ten times or more. V is TRBV20-1 and J is TRBJ2-6; D is tentatively TRBD1 or TRBD2 (6 bases each). There are 18 residues in the CDR3. Trimming pared 4 bases from V and 0 bases from J, leaving 19 bases between. The V gene's germline CDR1 is DFQATT and CDR2 SNEGSKA (reference sequence). The CDR3 is CSATRGGPFSSGANVLTF. CDR3 coding DNA: TGCAGTGCTACCAGGGGAGGCCCGTTCAGCTCTGGGGCCAACGTCCTGACTTTC.

The rearrangement joins TRBV10-3 to TRBJ2-3; perhaps TRBD1 as D (6 bases). V gave up 7 bases and J gave up 1 base, with 9 bases separating them. This CDR3 has 13 residues. Germline V gene data show CDR1 as ENHRY and CDR2 as SYGVKD. The CDR3 region has the DNA TGTGCCATCAAAGGGGGTGGCACAGATACGCAGTATTTT. Protein product: CAIKGGGTDTQYF.

This clonotype was recorded at least ten times. The chain is built from TRBV6-5 and TRBJ2-3; D remains unclear. V shed 2 bases and J shed 3 bases, with 6 bases lying between them. CDR1 is MNHEY, CDR2 SVGAGI, per germline. This CDR3 has 13 amino acids. The CDR3 protein is CASSYTGTDTQYF. For the CDR3, the DNA is TGTGCCAGCAGTTACACCGGGACAGATACGCAGTATTTT.

This clonotype was seen only a few times. The chain links TRBV5-4 to TRBJ2-2; no firm D call. The length of the CDR3 is 12 residues. Trimming cost V 2 bases and J 6 bases, with 5 bases left between them. Looked up from germline, CDR1 is SGHNT and CDR2 is YYREEE (reference sequence). The CDR3 loop reads CASSFMSGELFF. CDR3 nucleotide sequence: TGTGCCAGCAGCTTTATGTCCGGGGAGCTGTTTTTT.

This clonotype was picked up a small number of times. The chain combines TRBV7-2 with TRBJ2-1; possibly TRBD2 for D (5 bases). The CDR3 is 15 residues long. Looked up from germline, CDR1 is SGHTA and CDR2 is FQGNSA. V gave up 5 bases and J gave up 0 bases, with 11 bases separating them. This CDR3 reads CASSLDWSSYNEQFF. The CDR3 DNA reads TGTGCCAGCAGCCTGGACTGGAGCTCCTACAATGAGCAGTTCTTC. The full variable domain, in which reference TRBV7-2 and TRBJ2-1 provide the parts outside the CDR3, is GAGVSQSPSNKVTEKGKDVELRCDPISGHTALYWYRQSLGQGLEFLIYFQGNSAPDKSGLPSDRFSAERTGGSVSTLTIQRTQQEDSAVYLCASSLDWSSYNEQFFGPGTRLTVL.

In this sample, this clonotype turned up many times. The chain is built from TRBV20-1 and TRBJ1-5; 8 nucleotides match TRBD1. Trimming took 7 bases from V and 5 from J; bases not matched to a gene: 4. CDR3 size: 12 residues. The germline gives CDR1 DFQATT, CDR2 SNEGSKA (reference sequence). Written as DNA, the CDR3 is TGCAGTGTCTTACAGGGGGATCAGCCCCAGCATTTT. Protein sequence: CSVLQGDQPQHF.

This clonotype came up many times. This rearrangement joins TRBV20-1 to TRBJ2-1; tentative D call: TRBD2 (7 bases). The V gene's germline CDR1 is DFQATT and CDR2 SNEGSKA (reference sequence). V was shortened by 7 bases and J by 4 bases, with 17 bases between the two germline ends. The CDR3 length is 14 residues. Here the CDR3 reads CSEKSGGFYNEQFF. Written as DNA, the CDR3 is TGCAGTGAAAAATCGGGGGGCTTTTACAATGAGCAGTTCTTC.